One sample yielded the 20 T cell receptor beta chains listed below, sequenced in a study of cytomegalovirus exposure and HLA in healthy donors. The PCR employed 60 Vbeta primers together with 13 Jbeta primers. Sequencing was performed with immunoSEQ multiplex PCR; in TCRdb, only in-frame clones are kept and a portion is missing. This table has over 150,000 clones, 75% to 85% appearing once. The specimen was PBMCs. These receptors came from a man aged 25 to 40 in good health and CMV-seropositive.

This clone was seen only once. The chain is built from TRBV7-3 and TRBJ2-1; D perhaps matches TRBD2 (6 bases). The germline V gene encodes CDR1 SGHTA and CDR2 FQGTGA. The CDR3 length is 13 residues. V shed 4 bases and J shed 6 bases, with 10 bases lying between them. CDR3 residues: CASSSGGGNEQFF. Here the CDR3 DNA reads TGTGCCAGCAGCTCCGGGGGAGGCAATGAGCAGTTCTTC.

CDR3 in DNA: TGTGCCACACGCCGGACTAGCGGGGTGCTGGATGAGCAGTTCTTC. The encoded protein is CATRRTSGVLDEQFF. The chain combines TRBV15 with TRBJ2-1; 12 nucleotides match TRBD2. Germline V gene sequence: CDR1 LNHNV, CDR2 YYDKDF (reference sequence). The CDR3 runs 15 residues. V lost 9 bases to trimming and J lost 8 bases; unmatched junction nucleotides: 11.

DNA of the CDR3: TGTGCCAGCAGTTGGGGGACAATCAGTGAGCAGTTCTTC. Translation gives CASSWGTISEQFF. The rearrangement joins TRBV6-5 to TRBJ2-1, with D possibly matching TRBD1 (6 bases). This CDR3 region has 13 residues. Germline V gene data show CDR1 as MNHEY and CDR2 as SVGAGI. The ends were cut back, 4 bases at V and 9 bases at J, with 13 bases in the middle.

The V and J genes are TRBV29-1 and TRBJ2-2; D unclear. Germline CDR1 SQVTM, CDR2 ANQGSEA. This CDR3 has 17 amino acids. Deletions cut 4 bases from V and 0 bases from J, with 18 bases between. The CDR3 DNA reads as TGCAGCGTTGCGGCTGTGCCCCGACTTACGAACACCGGGGAGCTGTTTTTT. This translates into CSVAAVPRLTNTGELFF.

The rearrangement uses TRBV28 and TRBJ2-3, with D perhaps matching TRBD2 (5 bases). This CDR3 spans 16 amino acids. CDR1 and CDR2 (germline): MDHEN, SYDVKM. V dropped 6 bases and J dropped 1 base, with 17 bases sitting between them. CDR3 sequence reads: CASRPLLGSGTDTQYF. For the CDR3, the DNA is TGTGCCAGCAGGCCCCTTCTAGGTAGCGGCACAGATACGCAGTATTTT.

The rearrangement uses TRBV6-5 and TRBJ1-4; the D is unclear. V was trimmed by 0 bases and J by 0 bases, leaving 8 bases between them. Germline CDR1 is MNHEY and CDR2 is SVGAGI. The CDR3 contains 16 residues. CDR3 DNA sequence: TGTGCCAGCAGTTACTCGGCCGCCGCAACTAATGAAAAACTGTTTTTT. Amino acids: CASSYSAAATNEKLFF.

The rearrangement uses TRBV10-2 and TRBJ2-1; weak D call: TRBD1 (5 bases). V was shortened by 2 bases and J by 8 bases, with 13 bases between the two germline ends. CDR3 size: 14 residues. Germline CDR1 is WSHSY and CDR2 is SAAADI. DNA of the CDR3: TGCGCCAGCAGTGAGGGGGCGCTTATGGATGAGCAGTTCTTC. Its translation: CASSEGALMDEQFF.

The chain is built from TRBV4-1 and TRBJ1-2, with D possibly matching TRBD1 (6 bases). V lost 0 bases and J lost 8, with 19 bases in between. The CDR3 loop spans 16 amino acids. CDR1 and CDR2 from the germline V gene are MGHRA and YSYEKL. CDR3 residues: CASSQDLGQKMGGYTF. For the CDR3, the DNA is TGCGCCAGCAGCCAAGATCTTGGACAGAAAATGGGGGGCTACACCTTC.

Worth noting for this clone: Different DNA sequences within this sample yield the same CDR3. This rearrangement joins TRBV11-2 to TRBJ1-1; a weak D match, TRBD1 (5 bases). V was shortened by 1 base and J by 0 bases, with 6 bases between the two germline ends. The CDR3 spans 14 residues. Germline V CDR1 and CDR2: SGHAT, FQNNGV. The CDR3 region has the DNA TGTGCCAGCAGCTTAGGACAGCTGAACACTGAAGCTTTCTTT. It specifies CASSLGQLNTEAFF.

This chain links TRBV27 with TRBJ2-2; 7 bases are a match to TRBD2. CDR1 and CDR2 (germline): MNHEY, SMNVEV (reference sequence). The CDR3 totals 14 residues. The V segment lost 7 bases and the J segment 13 bases; nucleotides outside the gene matches: 15. CDR3: CASKASGGSYGLFF. CDR3 nucleotides: TGTGCCAGCAAGGCTAGCGGAGGGTCGTACGGGCTGTTTTTT.

In this sample, this clone turned up a few times. The chain recombines TRBV27 with TRBJ1-1; perhaps TRBD1 as D (6 bases). CDR1 is MNHEY and CDR2 is SMNVEV in the germline V gene (reference sequence). The CDR3 covers 14 residues. The V end was cut by 3 bases, the J end by 3 bases, with 11 bases between. CDR3 amino acids: CASSFGGADTEAFF. Here the CDR3 DNA reads TGTGCCAGCAGTTTTGGGGGGGCGGACACTGAAGCTTTCTTT.

This clone has only a few counts. The chain uses TRBV7-2 and TRBJ1-5; weak D call: TRBD1 (6 bases). Trimming removed 2 bases from V and 6 bases from J, with 14 bases in between. CDR1 and CDR2 (germline): SGHTA, FQGNSA. CDR3 length: 15 residues. The CDR3 here is CASSLSDSTPQPQHF. The CDR3 DNA sequence: TGTGCCAGCAGCTTATCGGACAGTACCCCTCAGCCCCAGCATTTT. The whole variable domain, filled in from reference TRBV7-2 and TRBJ1-5, reads GAGVSQSPSNKVTEKGKDVELRCDPISGHTALYWYRQSLGQGLEFLIYFQGNSAPDKSGLPSDRFSAERTGGSVSTLTIQRTQQEDSAVYLCASSLSDSTPQPQHFGDGTRLSIL.

This chain links TRBV7-2 with TRBJ2-7, with 7 bases that match TRBD2. V dropped 1 base and J dropped 4; count of bases not matched to a gene: 4. Per germline, CDR1 SGHTA and CDR2 FQGNSA. The CDR3 is 14 residues long. The CDR3 DNA reads as TGTGCCAGCAGCTTAGGCGGGAGTGGGTACGAGCAGTACTTC. Translation: CASSLGGSGYEQYF.

This chain joins TRBV30 and TRBJ2-5; D is ambiguous. The germline V gene encodes CDR1 GTSNPN and CDR2 SVGIG (reference sequence). Trimming cost V 4 bases and J 0 bases, with 6 bases left between them. CDR3 length equals 12 residues. The CDR3: CAWTRDQETQYF. CDR3 coding DNA: TGTGCCTGGACTCGGGACCAAGAGACCCAGTACTTC. The complete variable domain, with remaining parts taken from reference TRBV30 and TRBJ2-5, reads SQTIHQWPATLVQPVGSPLSLECTVEGTSNPNLYWYRQAAGRGLQLLFYSVGIGQISSEVPQNLSASRPQDRQFILSSKKLLLSDSGFYLCAWTRDQETQYFGPGTRLLVL.

A few counts support this clone. The chain links TRBV6-6 to TRBJ1-4; TRBD1 agrees at 7 bases. Germline V gives CDR1 MNHNY, CDR2 SVGAGI (reference sequence). The V gene end was trimmed by 0 bases and the J gene end by 3 bases; junction bases not matched to a gene: 4. The CDR3 length is 16 residues. The CDR3 here is CASSYSSGTANEKLFF. CDR3 coding DNA: TGTGCCAGCAGTTACTCTTCCGGGACAGCTAATGAAAAACTGTTTTTT.

The V gene is TRBV4-3, the J gene TRBJ1-2, with D perhaps TRBD1 (6 bases). CDR3 length equals 15 residues. Germline assignment: CDR1 LGHNA and CDR2 YSLEER. Trimming removed 0 bases at V and 1 base at J, with 9 bases between. DNA for the CDR3: TGCGCCAGCAGCCAAGATGGGGGCCGTAACTATGGCTACACCTTC. It encodes CASSQDGGRNYGYTF.

This chain joins TRBV28 and TRBJ2-1; the match to TRBD1 covers 9 bases. Germline assignment: CDR1 MDHEN and CDR2 SYDVKM. V lost 6 bases to trimming and J lost 8 bases; unmatched junction nucleotides: 8. The CDR3 totals 14 residues. The CDR3 region has the DNA TGTGCCAGCAGATACGGGACAGGGTTATATGAGCAGTTCTTC. Translating gives CASRYGTGLYEQFF.

The chain joins TRBV7-9 to TRBJ1-2; TRBD1 is a possible D gene (5 bases). CDR1 and CDR2 (germline): SEHNR, FQNEAQ (reference sequence). The V end lost 3 bases, the J end lost 2 bases, and 10 bases lay between the germline ends. CDR3 length: 14 residues. The CDR3 loop is CASSFPKGNYGYTF. CDR3 coding DNA: TGTGCCAGCAGCTTCCCCAAGGGGAACTATGGCTACACCTTC.

The V gene is TRBV6-1, the J gene TRBJ2-3; 7 bases fit TRBD2. Germline values: CDR1 MNHNS, CDR2 SASEGT. This CDR3 is 15 amino acids long. V was pared by 2 bases and J by 6 bases, with 8 bases of the junction left unmatched. This chain's CDR3 is CASSEWGGSSDTQYF. In DNA form, the CDR3 reads TGTGCCAGCAGTGAATGGGGCGGGAGCTCGGATACGCAGTATTTT.

The genes are TRBV6-1 and TRBJ2-7; D gene unclear. CDR3 size: 11 residues. The germline V gene has CDR1 MNHNS and CDR2 SASEGT. Trimming took 5 bases from V and 3 from J, leaving 5 bases between them. The CDR3 DNA follows: TGTGCCAGCAGTCCCCTCTACGAGCAGTACTTC. Protein sequence: CASSPLYEQYF.